The 10 T cell receptor beta chains below all came from one sample that was sequenced in a study of PD-1 blockade in classical Hodgkin lymphoma (dated by TCRdb to 2018 to 2020). The time point label of this sample denotes: newly diagnosed, previously untreated cHL patient sample. The library was generated by the immunoSEQ multiplex PCR assay. Entries here come from immuneACCESS through TCRdb and include only in-frame sequences with V and J called. Some clones fail to appear in such tables; in the studies checked, an unresolved V gene covers under half of the shortfall, and the cause of the remainder is unknown. This sample has some 26,000 clones in its table, and 94% of those were observed once. The top ten hold about 3.9% of the sample. The sequencing input was peripheral blood mononuclear cells (PBMCs). The receptors stem from a human donor with classical Hodgkin lymphoma.

The gene calls are TRBV2 and TRBJ1-5, with D tentatively TRBD1 (5 bases). Trimming removed 5 bases from V and 11 bases from J, with 16 bases in between. CDR1 and CDR2 (germline): SNHLY, FYNNEI. CDR3 size: 13 residues. The CDR3, as DNA: TGTGCCAGCAGTACCCGGGGGGGGTCAGCCCAGCATTTT. Translated, it gives CASSTRGGSAQHF.

The V gene is TRBV27, the J gene TRBJ2-1; tentatively, D is TRBD2 (5 bases). V lost 7 bases and J 0 bases, leaving 19 bases between the germline ends. The CDR3 length is 17 residues. Germline V gene lookup returns CDR1 MNHEY and CDR2 SMNVEV (reference sequence). The CDR3 DNA sequence: TGTGCCAGCAAGGGAGAAGGGAGCGACTTCTCCTACAATGAGCAGTTCTTC. This codes for CASKGEGSDFSYNEQFF.

This clone was counted a single time. CDR3 bases: TGTGCCAGCAGTAGGGATCGGGGGAGCACTGAAGCTTTCTTT. It translates to CASSRDRGSTEAFF. V gene TRBV6-4 combines with J gene TRBJ1-1, with a tentative D call TRBD1 (5 bases). V lost 5 bases and J 4 bases, leaving 14 bases between the germline ends. The CDR3 length is 14 residues. Germline CDR1 MRHNA, CDR2 SNTAGT.

The rearrangement joins TRBV19 to TRBJ1-2, with 7 bases that match TRBD1. The junction had 7 bases not matched to a gene; V was cut back by 8 bases and J by 4 bases. Germline CDR1 LNHDA, CDR2 SQIVND (reference sequence). The CDR3 runs to 13 residues. The chain's CDR3 is CASAGTAFYGYTF. Here the CDR3 DNA reads TGTGCCAGTGCCGGGACAGCCTTCTATGGCTACACCTTC.

Remarks on this clone: Other DNA sequences in the sample encode the same CDR3. The V call is TRBV4-3, the J call TRBJ2-7, with no clear D. With 0 bases removed from V and 2 bases from J, the gap between germline ends came to 8 bases. The CDR3 length is 14 residues. Germline V lookup: CDR1 LGHNA, CDR2 YSLEER. CDR3 amino acids: CASSQEAGPYEQYF. In DNA form, the CDR3 reads TGCGCCAGCAGCCAAGAAGCCGGTCCCTACGAGCAGTACTTC.

The chain uses TRBV18 and TRBJ2-1; 7 positions match TRBD2. The CDR3 runs 16 residues. Losses at the gene ends were 2 bases for V and 8 bases for J; bases not matched to a gene: 12. Per the germline V gene, CDR1 is KGHSH and CDR2 is LQKENI. CDR3 region: CASSPLVAGVADEQFF. CDR3 bases: TGTGCCAGCTCACCATTGGTGGCGGGAGTGGCAGATGAGCAGTTCTTC.

The chain couples TRBV27 to TRBJ2-3; TRBD2 aligns across 7 bases. Looked up from germline, CDR1 is MNHEY and CDR2 is SMNVEV (reference sequence). V was pared by 4 bases and J by 6 bases, with 1 base of the junction left unmatched. CDR3 length: 12 residues. Written as DNA, the CDR3 is TGTGCCAGCAGTTGGGGAGGGGATACGCAGTATTTT. It encodes CASSWGGDTQYF.

This clone was recorded once. The V and J genes are TRBV10-3 and TRBJ1-1; a possible D gene is TRBD1 (5 bases). Between the trimmed V and J ends, which lost 6 bases and 6 bases, there was a span of 14 bases. Germline V gene sequence: CDR1 ENHRY, CDR2 SYGVKD. There are 13 residues in the CDR3. The CDR3 DNA is TGTGCCATCAGCCGAGGGACGAGCTCTGAAGCTTTCTTT. It translates to CAISRGTSSEAFF.

The chain couples TRBV7-9 to TRBJ2-1; no definite D call. The CDR3 has 14 amino acids. V lost 0 bases and J lost 3, with 6 bases in between. CDR1 and CDR2 from the germline V gene are SEHNR and FQNEAQ (reference sequence). The CDR3 DNA is TGTGCCAGCAGCTTAGCAACTATCTACAATGAGCAGTTCTTC. Its protein is CASSLATIYNEQFF.

The rearrangement links TRBV6-6 to TRBJ2-3, with 7 bases lining up with TRBD2. CDR1 is MNHNY, CDR2 SVGAGI, per germline (reference sequence). The CDR3 has 14 amino acids. V lost 5 bases and J lost 6; bases outside the gene matches: 8. In DNA form, the CDR3 reads TGTGCCAGCAGTACTGGACTAGTCTATGATACGCAGTATTTT. Translation gives CASSTGLVYDTQYF.